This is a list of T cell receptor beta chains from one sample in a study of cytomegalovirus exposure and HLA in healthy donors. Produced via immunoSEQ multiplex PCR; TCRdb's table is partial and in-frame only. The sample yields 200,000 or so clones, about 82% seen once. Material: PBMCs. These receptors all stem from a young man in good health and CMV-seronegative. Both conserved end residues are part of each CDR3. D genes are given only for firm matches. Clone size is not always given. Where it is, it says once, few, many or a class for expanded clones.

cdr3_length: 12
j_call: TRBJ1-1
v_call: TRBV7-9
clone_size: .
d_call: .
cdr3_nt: TGTGCCAGCAGCTTTGCGGGCACTGAAGCTTTCTTT
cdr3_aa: CASSFAGTEAFF

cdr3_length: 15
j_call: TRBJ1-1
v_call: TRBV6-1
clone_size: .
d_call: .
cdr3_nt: TGTGCCAGCATCCCTTGGGGGGGAATGAACACTGAAGCTTTCTTT
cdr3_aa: CASIPWGGMNTEAFF

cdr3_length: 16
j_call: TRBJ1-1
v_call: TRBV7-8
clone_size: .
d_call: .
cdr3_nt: TGTGCCAGCAGCCCCACTAATTCCGGGGGAGTCACTGAAGCTTTCTTT
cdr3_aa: CASSPTNSGGVTEAFF

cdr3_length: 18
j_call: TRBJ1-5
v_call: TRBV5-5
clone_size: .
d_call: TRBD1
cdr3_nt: TGTGCCAGCAGCTTGCGGACAGGGTTAGGCCAAGGAGATCAGCCCCAGCATTTT
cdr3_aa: CASSLRTGLGQGDQPQHF

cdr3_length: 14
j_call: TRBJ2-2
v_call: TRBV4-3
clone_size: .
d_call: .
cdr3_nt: TGCGCCAGCAGCCAAGATGGCCCTCACGGGGAGCTGTTTTTT
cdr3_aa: CASSQDGPHGELFF

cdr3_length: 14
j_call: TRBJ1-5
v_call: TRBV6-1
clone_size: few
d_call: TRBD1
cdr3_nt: TGTGCCAGCAGACAACCGGGACAGAATCAGCCCCAGCATTTT
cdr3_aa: CASRQPGQNQPQHF

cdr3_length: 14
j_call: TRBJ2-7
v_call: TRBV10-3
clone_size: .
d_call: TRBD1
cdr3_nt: TGTGCCATCAGGAAGGACAGGAGCTCCTACGAGCAGTACTTC
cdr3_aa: CAIRKDRSSYEQYF

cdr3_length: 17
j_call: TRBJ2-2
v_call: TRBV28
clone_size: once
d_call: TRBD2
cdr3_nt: TGTGCCAGCAGTGTCTGGGGGCTAGCGGGGGGATCCGGGGAGCTGTTTTTT
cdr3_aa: CASSVWGLAGGSGELFF

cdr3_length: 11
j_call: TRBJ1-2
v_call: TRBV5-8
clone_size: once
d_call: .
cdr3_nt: TGTGCCAGCAGCTTCTCTGGGCTCTACACCTTC
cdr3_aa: CASSFSGLYTF

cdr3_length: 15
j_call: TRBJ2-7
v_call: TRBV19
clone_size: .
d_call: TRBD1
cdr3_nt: TGTGCCAGTAGTTTACGGACAGGGGACTCCTACGAGCAGTACTTC
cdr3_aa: CASSLRTGDSYEQYF

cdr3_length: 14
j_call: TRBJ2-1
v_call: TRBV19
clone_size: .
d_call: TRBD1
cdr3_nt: TGTGCCTCTAGGGGGACAGGGGTCTACAATGAGCAGTTCTTC
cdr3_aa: CASRGTGVYNEQFF

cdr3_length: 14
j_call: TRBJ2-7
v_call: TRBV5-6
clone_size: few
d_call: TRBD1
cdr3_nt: TGTGCCAGCAGCCCCCTGGGACAGACCTACGAGCAGTACTTC
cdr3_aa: CASSPLGQTYEQYF

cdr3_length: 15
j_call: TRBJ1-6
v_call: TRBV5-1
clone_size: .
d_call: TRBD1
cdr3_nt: TGCGCCAGCAGCTTGGCGGGACAGGGCGACTCACCCCTCCACTTT
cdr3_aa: CASSLAGQGDSPLHF

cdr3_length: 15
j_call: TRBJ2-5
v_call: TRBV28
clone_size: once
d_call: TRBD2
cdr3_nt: TGTGCCAGCAGTTTATCGGGGGGGGCGGGGGAGACCCAGTACTTC
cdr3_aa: CASSLSGGAGETQYF

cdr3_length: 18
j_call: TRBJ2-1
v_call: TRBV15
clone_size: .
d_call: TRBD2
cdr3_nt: TGTGCCACCAGCAGAGATTTCGGGCGGGGGGGCCCAGGGAATGAGCAGTTCTTC
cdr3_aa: CATSRDFGRGGPGNEQFF

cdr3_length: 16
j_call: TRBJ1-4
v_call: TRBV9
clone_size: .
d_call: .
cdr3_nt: TGTGCCAGCAGCGTCGGGGACACCCTCGGAAATGAAAAACTGTTTTTT
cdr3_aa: CASSVGDTLGNEKLFF

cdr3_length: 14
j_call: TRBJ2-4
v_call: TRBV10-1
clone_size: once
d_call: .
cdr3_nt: TGCGCCAGCGCAGGACAGTACTCCAAAAACATTCAGTACTTC
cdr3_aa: CASAGQYSKNIQYF

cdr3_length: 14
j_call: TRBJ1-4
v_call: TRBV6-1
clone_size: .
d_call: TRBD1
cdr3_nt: TGTGCCAGTTTACAGGGGGCAACTAATGAAAAACTGTTTTTT
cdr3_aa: CASLQGATNEKLFF

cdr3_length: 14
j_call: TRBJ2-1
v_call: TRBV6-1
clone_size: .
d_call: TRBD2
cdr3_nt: TGTGCCAGCAGTGAACTTGGGGGGGGTAATGAGCAGTTCTTC
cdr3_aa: CASSELGGGNEQFF

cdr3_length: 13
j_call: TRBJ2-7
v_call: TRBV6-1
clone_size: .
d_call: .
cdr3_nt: TGTGCCAGCAGTGAAGGAGGCTTTTACGAGCAGTACTTC
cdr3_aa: CASSEGGFYEQYF

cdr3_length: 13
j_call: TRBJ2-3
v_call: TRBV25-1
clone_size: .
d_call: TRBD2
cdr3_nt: TGTGCCAGCAGCGTAGCGGGGGGAAATACGCAGTATTTT
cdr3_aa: CASSVAGGNTQYF

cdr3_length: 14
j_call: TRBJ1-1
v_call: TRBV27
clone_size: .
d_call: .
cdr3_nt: TGTGCCAGCAGCCCCGCAGGGGTGAACACTGAAGCTTTCTTT
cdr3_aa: CASSPAGVNTEAFF

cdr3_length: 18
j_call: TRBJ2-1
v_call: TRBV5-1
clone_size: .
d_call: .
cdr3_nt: TGCGCCAGCAGCTTGGGACGCGGGTCCCAATATTCCTACAATGAGCAGTTCTTC
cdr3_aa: CASSLGRGSQYSYNEQFF

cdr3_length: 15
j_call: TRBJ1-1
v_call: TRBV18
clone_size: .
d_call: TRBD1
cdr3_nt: TGTGCCAGCTCACAGGGGACAGGCATGAACACTGAAGCTTTCTTT
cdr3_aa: CASSQGTGMNTEAFF

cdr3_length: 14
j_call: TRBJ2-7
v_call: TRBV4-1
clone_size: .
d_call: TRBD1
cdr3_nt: TGCGCCAGCGGCCAAGTCCAGGGGGCCTACGAGCAGTACTTC
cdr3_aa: CASGQVQGAYEQYF

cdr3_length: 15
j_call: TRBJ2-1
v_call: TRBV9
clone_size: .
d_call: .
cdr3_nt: TGTGCCAGCAGCGTTCAGCAGGGGCGCAACAATGAGCAGTTCTTC
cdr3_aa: CASSVQQGRNNEQFF

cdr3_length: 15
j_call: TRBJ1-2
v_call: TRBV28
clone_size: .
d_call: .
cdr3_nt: TGTGCCAGCAGTTTCTACCAGACTCGAATGGGTGGCTACACCTTC
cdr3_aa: CASSFYQTRMGGYTF

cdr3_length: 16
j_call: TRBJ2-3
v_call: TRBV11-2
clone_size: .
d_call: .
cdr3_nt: TGTGCCAGCAGCTCCACGTGGGGGCGCGGGACAGATACGCAGTATTTT
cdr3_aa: CASSSTWGRGTDTQYF

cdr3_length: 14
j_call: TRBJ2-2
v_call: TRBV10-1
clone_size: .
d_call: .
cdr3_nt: TGCGCCAGCAGTGAGGGGGGAGGAACCGGGGAGCTGTTTTTT
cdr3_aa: CASSEGGGTGELFF

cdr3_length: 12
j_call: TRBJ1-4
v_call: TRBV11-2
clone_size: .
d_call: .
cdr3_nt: TGTGCCAGCAGGGCCGGAGGGGAAAAACTGTTTTTT
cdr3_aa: CASRAGGEKLFF

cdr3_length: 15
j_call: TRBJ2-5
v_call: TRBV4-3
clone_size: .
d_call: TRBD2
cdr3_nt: TGCGCCAGCGACCGCGCGCGGGGGGTTCGAGAGACCCAGTACTTC
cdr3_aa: CASDRARGVRETQYF

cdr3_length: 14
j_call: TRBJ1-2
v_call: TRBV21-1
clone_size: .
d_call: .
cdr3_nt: TGTGCCAGCAGCACCGGACAGGGGAATGGCGGCTACACCTTC
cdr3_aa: CASSTGQGNGGYTF

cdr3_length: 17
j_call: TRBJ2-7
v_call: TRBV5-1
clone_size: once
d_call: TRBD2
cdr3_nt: TGCGCCAGCAGCTTGGTGTCTAGCGGGGGGGCCTACTACGAGCAGTACTTC
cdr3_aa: CASSLVSSGGAYYEQYF

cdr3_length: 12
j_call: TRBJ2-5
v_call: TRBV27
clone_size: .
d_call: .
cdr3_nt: TGTGCCAGCATGGGCAGGGAAGAGACCCAGTACTTC
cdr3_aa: CASMGREETQYF

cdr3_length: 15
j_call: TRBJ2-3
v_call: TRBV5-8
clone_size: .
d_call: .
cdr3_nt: TGTGCCAGCAGCTTGAATAAACAGGGCGCAGATACGCAGTATTTT
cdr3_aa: CASSLNKQGADTQYF

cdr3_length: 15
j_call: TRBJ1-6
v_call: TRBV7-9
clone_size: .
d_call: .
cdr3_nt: TGTGCCAGCAGCTTTCAGCGTCCCAGCAATTCACCCCTCCACTTT
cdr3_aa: CASSFQRPSNSPLHF

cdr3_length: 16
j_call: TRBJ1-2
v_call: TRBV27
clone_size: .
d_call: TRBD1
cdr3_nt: TGTGCCAGCAGTCCCACCCTGACCTGGACAGGGGGCGGCTACACCTTC
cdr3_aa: CASSPTLTWTGGGYTF

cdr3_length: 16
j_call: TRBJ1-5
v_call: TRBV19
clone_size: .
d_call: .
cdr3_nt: TGTGCCAGTAGTATCAGAGGGTTGGCTCCCAATCAGCCCCAGCATTTT
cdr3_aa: CASSIRGLAPNQPQHF

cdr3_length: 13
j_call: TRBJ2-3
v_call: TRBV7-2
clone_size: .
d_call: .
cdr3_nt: TGTGCCAGCAGCTTAACTTACACAGATACGCAGTATTTT
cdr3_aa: CASSLTYTDTQYF